Presented here are 2 T cell receptor beta chains from one specimen sequenced in a study of blood T cell repertoires in COVID-19 (dated by TCRdb to 2018 to 2021). Library prep was done by the immunoSEQ multiplex PCR assay. The source is immuneACCESS, and TCRdb retained only in-frame sequences with V and J called. Part of the clones is not carried over; for the studies checked, unresolved V genes explain less than half of this, and the remainder is unexplained. Here the sample has under 250,000 clones; roughly 88% occur a single time. Of the sample, approximately 13% falls within the top ten clones. The source material was peripheral blood. These receptor sequences come from a man of 80 years or more with acute or convalescent COVID-19.

The CDR3 protein is CASSPGPHRPNEKLFF. Here the CDR3 DNA reads TGTGCCAGCAGCCCCGGCCCCCACAGGCCTAATGAAAAACTGTTTTTT. This chain joins TRBV5-8 and TRBJ1-4, with a possible D match to TRBD1 (5 bases). This CDR3 region has 16 residues. The ends were cut back, 4 bases at V and 3 bases at J, with 16 bases in the middle. The germline CDR1 and CDR2 sequences are SGHTS and YDEGEE.

The chain links TRBV19 to TRBJ1-5, with D perhaps matching TRBD1 (6 bases). The CDR3 loop spans 15 amino acids. Trimming shortened V by 7 bases and J by 0 bases, and 13 bases separated the two germline ends. From germline, CDR1 is LNHDA and CDR2 SQIVND (reference sequence). The CDR3 DNA reads TGTGCCAGTATTACTAACAGGGTTAGCAATCAGCCCCAGCATTTT. The encoded protein is CASITNRVSNQPQHF.